This T cell receptor beta chain was sequenced in a study of technical replicates of blood from a handful of donors. V was pared by 1 base and J by 3 bases, with 9 bases between. Germline CDR1 PRHDT, CDR2 FYEKMQ (reference sequence). The CDR3 is 14 residues long. The table came from immunoSEQ multiplex PCR; TCRdb's copy has only in-frame clones and leaves some out. The sample contains roughly 71,000 clones, roughly 92% of which appear only once. Sequencing was done on a sample of T cells isolated from PBMCs. The chain couples TRBV13 to TRBJ1-1; perhaps TRBD1 as D (6 bases). The receptor was isolated from a human donor in good health. CDR3 bases: TGTGCCAGCAGCTTAGAAGGGGGGGACACTGAAGCTTTCTTT. It yields the protein CASSLEGGDTEAFF.